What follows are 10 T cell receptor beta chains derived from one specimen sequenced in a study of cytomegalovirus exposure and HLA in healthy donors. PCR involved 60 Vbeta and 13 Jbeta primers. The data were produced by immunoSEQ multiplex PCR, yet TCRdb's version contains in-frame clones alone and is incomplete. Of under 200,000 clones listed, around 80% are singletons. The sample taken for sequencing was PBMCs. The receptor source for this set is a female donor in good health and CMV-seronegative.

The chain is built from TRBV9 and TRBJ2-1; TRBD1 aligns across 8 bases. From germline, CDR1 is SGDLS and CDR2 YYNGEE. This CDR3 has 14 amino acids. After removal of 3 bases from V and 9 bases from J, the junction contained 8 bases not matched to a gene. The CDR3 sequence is CASSAKLGTGEQFF. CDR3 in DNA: TGTGCCAGCAGCGCGAAACTTGGGACAGGTGAGCAGTTCTTC.

The CDR3: CASRLTGDEQYF. The CDR3 nucleotides read TGCGCCAGCAGATTAACAGGGGACGAGCAGTACTTC. This chain connects TRBV5-1 to TRBJ2-7; 7 nucleotides align to TRBD1. Germline V gene lookup returns CDR1 SGHRS and CDR2 YFSETQ. This CDR3 comprises 12 residues. J lost 5 bases, V lost 5 bases, and 4 bases had no gene match.

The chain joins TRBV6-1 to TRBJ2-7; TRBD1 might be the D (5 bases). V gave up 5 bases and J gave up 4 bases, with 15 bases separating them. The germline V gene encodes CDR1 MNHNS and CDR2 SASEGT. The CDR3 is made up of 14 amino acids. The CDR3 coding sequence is TGTGCCAGCAGTATCGACAGAATTTCGTACGAGCAGTACTTC. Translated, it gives CASSIDRISYEQYF.

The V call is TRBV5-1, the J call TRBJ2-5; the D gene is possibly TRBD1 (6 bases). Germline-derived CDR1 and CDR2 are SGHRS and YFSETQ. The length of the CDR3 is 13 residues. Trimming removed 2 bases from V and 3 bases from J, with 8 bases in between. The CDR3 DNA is TGCGCCAGCAGCTTCTGGACAGAAGAGACCCAGTACTTC. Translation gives CASSFWTEETQYF.

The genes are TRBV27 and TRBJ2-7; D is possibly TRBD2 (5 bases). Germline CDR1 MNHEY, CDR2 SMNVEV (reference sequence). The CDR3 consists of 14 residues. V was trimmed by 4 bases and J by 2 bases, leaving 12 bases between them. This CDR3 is CASSSGLVPYEQYF. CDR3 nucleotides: TGTGCCAGCAGTTCGGGATTAGTCCCCTACGAGCAGTACTTC.

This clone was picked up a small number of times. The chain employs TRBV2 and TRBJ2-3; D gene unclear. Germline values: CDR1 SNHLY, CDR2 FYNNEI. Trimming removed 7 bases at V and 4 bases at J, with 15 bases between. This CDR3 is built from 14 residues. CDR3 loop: CASKLPPLPDTQYF. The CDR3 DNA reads TGTGCCAGCAAGCTCCCCCCCCTCCCAGATACGCAGTATTTT.

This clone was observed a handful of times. The DNA for the CDR3 is TGTGCCAGCTCACCACGGGACAGGGGGGTGGAGCAGTACTTC. This encodes CASSPRDRGVEQYF. This chain links TRBV18 with TRBJ2-7; TRBD1 matches at 11 bases. Per the germline V gene, CDR1 is KGHSH and CDR2 is LQKENI. This CDR3 is 14 amino acids long. Germline trimming cut 1 base from V and 7 bases from J; bases unmatched to any gene: 3.

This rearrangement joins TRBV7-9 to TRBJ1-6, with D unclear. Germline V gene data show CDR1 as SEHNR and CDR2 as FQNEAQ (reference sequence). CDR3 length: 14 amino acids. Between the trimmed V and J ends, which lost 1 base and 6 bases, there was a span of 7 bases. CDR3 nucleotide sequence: TGTGCCAGCAGCTTAGGGCACACTAATTCACCCCTCCACTTT. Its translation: CASSLGHTNSPLHF.

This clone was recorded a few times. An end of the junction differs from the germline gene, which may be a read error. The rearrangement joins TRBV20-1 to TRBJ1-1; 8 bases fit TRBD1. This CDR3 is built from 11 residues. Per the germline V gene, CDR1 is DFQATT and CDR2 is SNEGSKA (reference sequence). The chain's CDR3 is CINRGNAEAFF. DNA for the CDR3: TGCATCAACAGGGGGAACGCTGAAGCTTTCTTT.

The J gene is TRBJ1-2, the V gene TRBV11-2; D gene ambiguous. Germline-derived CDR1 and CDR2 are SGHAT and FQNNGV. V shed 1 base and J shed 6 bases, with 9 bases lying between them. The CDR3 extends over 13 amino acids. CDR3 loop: CASSLGGVNGYTF. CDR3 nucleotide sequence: TGTGCCAGCAGCTTAGGGGGAGTAAATGGCTACACCTTC.